The rows below give T cell receptor beta chains drawn from one sample of a study of sequential checkpoint blockade in melanoma. Profiled with immunoSEQ multiplex PCR; TCRdb holds only in-frame clones, not every one. The repertoire holds 3,500 to 4,000 clones, with just under 65% as singletons. This specimen consisted of CD8+ T cells sorted from blood (inferred from file names), obtained from a patient given nivolumab and ipilimumab in sequence. The receptors were sampled from a human donor with melanoma. Both conserved end residues are part of each CDR3. A D gene is named only where the DNA matches it firmly. Expanded clones are given a class, and other clones once, few, many or no size at all.

abundance,v_gene,d_gene,j_gene,CDR3aa,CDR3nt
once,TRBV6-6,-,TRBJ2-7,CASSAGFEQYF,TGTGCCAGCAGTGCAGGGTTCGAGCAGTACTTC
-,TRBV9,TRBD1,TRBJ1-5,CASSGGTGERNQPQHF,TGTGCCAGCAGCGGAGGGACAGGGGAGCGCAATCAGCCCCAGCATTTT
-,TRBV5-1,-,TRBJ2-7,CASSLGTGQLFEQYF,TGCGCCAGCAGCTTGGGAACTGGACAGCTTTTCGAGCAGTACTTC
-,TRBV15,TRBD1,TRBJ1-5,CATSRTGGGQPQHF,TGTGCCACCAGCAGAACAGGGGGCGGTCAGCCCCAGCATTTT
-,TRBV7-9,TRBD1,TRBJ2-7,CASRPGTGYEQYF,TGTGCCAGCAGGCCCGGGACAGGGTACGAGCAGTACTTC
once,TRBV7-7,-,TRBJ2-5,CASSLEVGGTQYF,TGTGCTAGCAGCCTCGAAGTGGGGGGGACCCAGTACTTC
-,TRBV11-2,-,TRBJ2-3,CASSPWAQADTQYF,TGTGCCAGCAGCCCTTGGGCCCAGGCAGATACGCAGTATTTT
-,TRBV29-1,TRBD1,TRBJ1-4,CSVAGWDREELSEKLFF,TGCAGCGTTGCAGGATGGGACAGGGAAGAGTTGAGTGAAAAACTGTTTTTT
medium-sized,TRBV29-1,-,TRBJ2-7,CSVGVTGTSDEQYF,TGCAGCGTTGGAGTCACAGGGACCTCTGACGAGCAGTACTTC
-,TRBV5-8,-,TRBJ1-2,CASSLPQYISNYGYTF,TGTGCCAGCAGCTTGCCTCAGTATATCTCTAACTATGGCTACACCTTC
-,TRBV7-2,TRBD1,TRBJ1-1,CASSYDRGGTEAFF,TGTGCCAGCAGCTACGACAGGGGTGGCACTGAAGCTTTCTTT
few,TRBV11-2,-,TRBJ1-2,CASSLVNGYGYTF,TGTGCCAGCAGCTTAGTCAACGGGTATGGCTACACCTTC
-,TRBV4-1,-,TRBJ2-7,CASSQVGNGEYEQYF,TGCGCCAGCAGCCAAGTTGGAAACGGGGAGTACGAGCAGTACTTC
-,TRBV2,-,TRBJ1-1,CASTRMNTEAFF,TGTGCCAGCACTAGGATGAACACTGAAGCTTTCTTT
-,TRBV7-9,-,TRBJ1-2,CASRSTGMGYTF,TGTGCCAGCAGGTCCACAGGGATGGGCTACACCTTC
-,TRBV5-1,TRBD1,TRBJ2-1,CASSSPGQLSYNEQFF,TGCGCCAGCAGCTCGCCGGGACAGCTCTCCTACAATGAGCAGTTCTTC
few,TRBV29-1,-,TRBJ2-7,CSVVRGNTYEQYF,TGCAGCGTTGTACGGGGTAATACCTACGAGCAGTACTTC
-,TRBV2,-,TRBJ2-7,CASSDRSYEQYF,TGTGCCAGCAGCGACAGATCCTACGAGCAGTACTTC
-,TRBV7-2,TRBD2,TRBJ2-2,CASSLLAGMYTGELFF,TGTGCCAGCAGCTTACTAGCGGGAATGTACACCGGGGAGCTGTTTTTT
-,TRBV19,-,TRBJ2-7,CASSIFLGVESSYEQYF,TGTGCCAGTAGTATATTTCTAGGCGTAGAAAGCTCCTACGAGCAGTACTTC
once,TRBV11-1,-,TRBJ2-3,CASSSQDWDTQYF,TGTGCCAGCAGCTCCCAGGATTGGGATACGCAGTATTTT
few,TRBV27,TRBD1,TRBJ2-1,CASSLTRQGEDYNEQFF,TGTGCCAGCAGCCTTACCCGACAGGGGGAAGACTACAATGAGCAGTTCTTC
few,TRBV6-1,TRBD1,TRBJ2-7,CASSEGTGGVYEQYF,TGTGCCAGCAGTGAGGGGACAGGGGGCGTCTACGAGCAGTACTTC
few,TRBV9,-,TRBJ2-7,CASSVGQATYEQYF,TGTGCCAGCAGCGTAGGGCAGGCTACCTACGAGCAGTACTTC
-,TRBV9,TRBD1,TRBJ2-7,CASSPGTGSYEQYF,TGTGCCAGCAGCCCTGGGACAGGCTCCTACGAGCAGTACTTC
-,TRBV19,-,TRBJ1-4,CASRQGAATNEKLFF,TGTGCCAGTAGGCAGGGCGCTGCAACTAATGAAAAACTGTTTTTT
-,TRBV13,TRBD2,TRBJ2-7,CASSSAGVDEQYF,TGTGCCAGCAGCTCAGCGGGGGTAGACGAGCAGTACTTC
few,TRBV5-6,TRBD1,TRBJ1-5,CASSPGTGPYSNQPQHF,TGTGCCAGCAGCCCCGGGACAGGGCCCTATAGCAATCAGCCCCAGCATTTT
few,TRBV6-5,-,TRBJ1-2,CASSPLGGFDGYTF,TGTGCCAGCAGCCCCCTGGGGGGTTTTGATGGCTACACCTTC
once,TRBV10-3,-,TRBJ1-2,CAISDPGTHSGYGYTF,TGTGCCATCAGTGATCCTGGCACGCACAGCGGCTATGGCTACACCTTC
few,TRBV7-2,TRBD2,TRBJ2-1,CASSSRTSGLYEQFF,TGTGCCAGCAGCTCCCGGACTAGCGGGCTGTATGAGCAGTTCTTC
-,TRBV7-2,TRBD2,TRBJ2-7,CASSLTFRDYLGYEQYF,TGTGCCAGCAGCTTAACTTTCCGGGACTATCTTGGGTACGAGCAGTACTTC
once,TRBV7-2,-,TRBJ1-6,CASSSSFFYNSPLHF,TGTGCCAGCAGCTCTTCGTTTTTTTATAATTCACCCCTCCACTTT
-,TRBV19,TRBD1,TRBJ2-7,CASTPGTGDEQYF,TGTGCCAGTACCCCGGGGACAGGGGATGAGCAGTACTTC
-,TRBV5-1,TRBD2,TRBJ2-1,CASSGWGTSALNEQFF,TGCGCCAGCAGCGGGTGGGGGACTAGCGCCCTCAATGAGCAGTTCTTC
-,TRBV7-2,-,TRBJ2-7,CASSFDWGTYEQYF,TGTGCCAGCAGCTTCGATTGGGGCACCTACGAGCAGTACTTC
-,TRBV2,-,TRBJ1-1,CASSKGQLNTEAFF,TGTGCCAGCAGTAAAGGACAGCTGAACACTGAAGCTTTCTTT
-,TRBV2,-,TRBJ1-2,CASSSVGAGYTF,TGTGCCAGCAGTTCCGTAGGGGCTGGCTACACCTTC
-,TRBV11-2,TRBD1,TRBJ1-1,CASSLYRGLLNTEAFF,TGTGCCAGCAGCTTATACAGGGGTTTACTGAACACTGAAGCTTTCTTT
-,TRBV30,-,TRBJ2-3,CAWSFGPASGTDTQYF,TGTGCCTGGAGTTTTGGGCCCGCCTCAGGCACAGATACGCAGTATTTT
once,TRBV4-1,TRBD1,TRBJ1-6,CASSREGQGMPPLHF,TGCGCCAGCAGTCGCGAGGGACAGGGCATGCCACCCCTCCACTTT
-,TRBV9,TRBD1,TRBJ2-7,CASSPRQGVYEQYF,TGTGCCAGCAGCCCACGACAGGGGGTGTACGAGCAGTACTTC
-,TRBV30,-,TRBJ1-1,CAWSDTGLIAAFF,TGTGCCTGGAGCGACACCGGTTTGATTGCAGCTTTCTTT
-,TRBV19,TRBD1,TRBJ1-2,CASSSPGQGVIYGYTF,TGTGCCAGTAGTAGCCCGGGACAGGGGGTCATCTATGGCTACACCTTC
few,TRBV2,-,TRBJ2-7,CASSGGRAYEQYF,TGTGCCAGCAGCGGAGGTAGAGCCTACGAGCAGTACTTC
-,TRBV18,TRBD1,TRBJ2-3,CASSSYRGQDTDTQYF,TGTGCCAGCTCATCTTACAGGGGGCAAGACACAGATACGCAGTATTTT
-,TRBV4-1,-,TRBJ2-7,CASSQASGVSYEQYF,TGCGCCAGCAGCCAAGCTTCAGGGGTTTCCTACGAGCAGTACTTC
few,TRBV4-1,-,TRBJ2-7,CASSQGAGTDEQYF,TGCGCCAGCAGCCAAGGGGCGGGTACGGACGAGCAGTACTTC